The next 3 T cell receptor beta chains were all read from a single sample in a study of blood T cells in healthy people across ages. Then a second PCR, running about 6 to 11 cycles, was carried out with a sample-barcoded 5' primer and a J-beta primer mix. Each CDR3 protein gets one entry after TCRdb re-called the 5' RACE reads with MiXCR. The data contain about 570,000 distinct CDR3 sequences, 27% of them singletons. The material sequenced was blood. These receptors came from a woman between 65 and 79 years old in good health.

The CDR3 coding sequence is TGCAGTGCTAGCCTCTACAATGAGCAGTTCTTC. Its protein product is CSASLYNEQFF. This chain joins TRBV20-1 and TRBJ2-1; D gene uncertain. The V gene lost 3 bases and the J gene lost 3 bases, with 3 bases spanning the gap. CDR1 is DFQATT, CDR2 SNEGSKA, per germline (reference sequence). There are 11 residues in the CDR3.

The rearrangement uses TRBV6-2 or TRBV6-3 and TRBJ2-7; TRBD2 aligns across 8 bases. The ends lost 4 bases at V and 6 bases at J; junction bases unmatched: 5. Looked up from germline, CDR1 is MNHEY and CDR2 is SVGEGT. This CDR3 comprises 13 residues. The CDR3 DNA sequence: TGTGCCAGCAGTTCGGGGGGGCTTGGCGAGCAGTACTTC. Translation gives CASSSGGLGEQYF.

This clonotype was recorded many times. The CDR3 DNA reads as TGTGCCAGCAGCTTAGCCGGGCCCCAAGAGACCCAGTACTTC. Amino acids: CASSLAGPQETQYF. The gene calls are TRBV7-2 and TRBJ2-5; no clear D gene. CDR3 length: 14 residues. CDR1 SGHTA and CDR2 FQGNSA come from the germline V gene. Trimming removed 0 bases at V and 1 base at J, with 6 bases between.